This T cell receptor beta chain is drawn from a study of T cells after yellow fever vaccination. Whole-study context: Preparing low-cell-number fractions relied on SMART-Seq v4 Ultra Low Input. Study results and limitations: Overall, a small share of clonotypes was seen in both CD4 and CD8 compartments. Once the booster was given, most primary-vaccination clones reappeared, at 95% to 98% for CD4 and 85% to 90% for CD8.

Concerning this clonotype: Antigen: not known.

The ends were cut back, 3 bases at V and 3 bases at J, with 8 bases in the middle. The CDR3 loop spans 14 amino acids. The V gene's germline CDR1 is MRHNA and CDR2 SNTAGT. TCRdb itself ran the 5' RACE reads through MiXCR, one entry per CDR3 protein. The repertoire has 400,000 to 450,000 distinct CDR3 sequences, over 15% of them found once; the top ten carry 15% to 20%. The specimen comprised PBMCs, sampled before the yellow fever booster vaccination. The TCR sequence derives from a man in his late teens or twenties who received the YFV17D yellow fever vaccine. The chain has TRBV6-4 and TRBJ2-2, with no clear D. The CDR3 DNA sequence: TGTGCCAGCAGTGAGAACCATGACACCGGGGAGCTGTTTTTT. Translating gives CASSENHDTGELFF.